This T cell receptor (beta chain) originates from a study of blood T cells in healthy people across ages (dated by TCRdb to 2015 to 2017). About the investigation overall: Template switching captured roughly one uniquely barcoded TCR beta cDNA molecule per two T cells in model experiments. Donors of different ages were randomly distributed across sequencing lanes to avoid experimental bias. Using the same blood draw, the study looked at two additional independent replicas of 1 million unique cDNA reads for two donors, one aged 18 to 29 and the other aged 80 or older. The study measured age-related changes in TCR beta repertoire diversity using deep sequencing normalized with unique cDNA molecular identifiers. The donors were split into four age groups: young (average about 15 years), middle-aged (nearly 40), aged (roughly 60) and long-lived (approximately 89). The research as a whole found: Because donor CMV infection status was unknown, age-related changes in expanded clonotypes were potentially confounded. The percentage of naive T cells measured by flow cytometry correlated strongly with observed TCR beta diversity. Total diversity estimates from one million sequenced T cells were considered lower bounds and underestimates. Compared with the aged group, the long-lived group had more naive CD4+ T cells, fewer expanded clones and increased TCR diversity, suggesting age selection. Since profiling was done on bulk unsorted PBMCs, naive and antigen-experienced compartments could not be conclusively compared. Observed TCR beta diversity per million T cells fell roughly linearly with age, and a significant reduction was already apparent by age roughly 40.

According to the germline V gene (reference sequence), CDR1 reads PRHDT and CDR2 reads FYEKMQ. Trimming leaves V shorter by 6 bases and J shorter by 7 bases, with the junction holding 6 bases beyond the gene matches. The CDR3 goes from the cysteine to the phenylalanine over 14 residues. Of the read, only the CDR3 DNA is kept; its 42 bases are in frame from base 1. Donors were 39 systemically healthy Caucasian individuals from Russia aged about 6 to 100 years. Around 9.8 milliliters of peripheral blood were collected from each donor into EDTA-treated Vacutainer tubes. Ficoll-Paque density-gradient centrifugation was used to isolate PBMCs, with at least 6.5 million per sample. Trizol reagent was used to extract total RNA from PBMCs, with at least 5.5 micrograms per sample. The percentages of naive CD45RAhigh/CD27high T cells were determined by flow cytometry on a PBMC aliquot from every donor. Libraries came from 5' RACE. Sequencing used an Illumina HiSeq 2500. The second PCR ran for roughly 7 to 11 cycles and used a J-beta primer mix along with a sample-barcoded 5' primer. A unique molecular identifier was introduced onto each TCR beta cDNA molecule by a template-switch 5' adaptor carrying 12 random nucleotides. Each sample yielded at least 2.5 million CDR3-containing paired-end reads. All of the RNA was converted into first-strand cDNA using the Mint cDNA synthesis kit, with a TRBC-specific oligonucleotide serving as the primer. After uracil-DNA glycosylase treatment, a first 18-cycle PCR used universal primers M1SS and BC2_uni_R on all cDNA. The study's processing was this. For normalization, 1 million high-quality reads, each with a distinct molecular identifier, were randomly selected from each sample. Instead of being binned into consensus sequences, reads that shared molecular identifiers were thrown out. MiTCR, run with a Q25 quality threshold and the strictest error-elimination algorithm, handled CDR3 identification, clonotype clustering and error correction. A nonparametric unseen species model using Euler transformation provided a lower-bound estimate of total TCR beta diversity. TCRdb reprocessed the public reads (quality trimming at Q25 with fastp, clone calling with MiXCR) and kept in-frame beta chains. One record per CDR3 amino acid sequence lists the most common genes and DNA. TCRdb assigned the V and J calls; the authors' analysis was not used. Here the sample has approximately 850,000 distinct CDR3 sequences; around 43% occur a single time. Nearly 20% of the sample belongs to the ten largest clones.

A note on this clonotype: Its target antigen remains unknown. Per-base qualities were not stored, and no clone one base away is much larger.

This chain joins TRBV13 to TRBJ1-6, with TRBD1 identical over 7 junction bases. Sequenced material: blood. The TCR was taken from a man aged 55-75 years in good health. The sequenced DNA: TGTGCCAGCAGTTCAGGGGGAGAAAATTCACCCCTCCACTTT. It codes for CASSSGGENSPLHF.